The 7 T cell receptor beta chains reported below all come from one sample, sequenced in a study of T-cell memory formation after mild COVID-19. TCRdb recomputed calls from the 5' RACE reads with MiXCR, one row per CDR3 protein. The sample carries 40,000 to 60,000 distinct CDR3 sequences, 9.5% to 15% recorded once. Material for sequencing was PBMCs or a T cell subset sorted from them (not recorded which). The receptors derive from a young man who had mild COVID-19 (a few samples of this study predate the infection). Cell type and time point are not known.

Here the CDR3 reads CSARSQETQYF. Here the CDR3 DNA reads TGCAGTGCTAGGTCCCAAGAGACCCAGTACTTC. The V gene is TRBV20-1, the J gene TRBJ2-5; D gene unclear. This CDR3 is built from 11 residues. V lost 3 bases and J lost 1, with 3 bases in between. Germline V gives CDR1 DFQATT, CDR2 SNEGSKA (reference sequence).

The sample holds many counts of this clonotype. The chain is built from TRBV9 and TRBJ2-7; D gene ambiguous. V was trimmed by 2 bases and J by 3 bases, leaving 6 bases between them. Germline V lookup: CDR1 SGDLS, CDR2 YYNGEE. This CDR3 has 12 amino acids. CDR3 loop: CASSVGVYEQYV. The CDR3 DNA sequence: TGTGCCAGCAGCGTCGGAGTCTACGAGCAGTACGTC.

J is TRBJ1-4 and V is TRBV30; D is ambiguous. This CDR3 spans 15 amino acids. The germline V gene encodes CDR1 GTSNPN and CDR2 SVGIG (reference sequence). Trimming removed 0 bases from V and 10 bases from J, with 18 bases in between. CDR3 in DNA: TGTGCCTGGAGTGTACTCGGGCCGTTAACGGGAAAACTGTTTTTT. This gives the protein CAWSVLGPLTGKLFF.

This clonotype was recorded at least ten times. This sequence joins TRBV7-2 and TRBJ2-3, with D possibly matching TRBD2 (5 bases). This CDR3 is built from 14 residues. Between the trimmed V and J ends, which lost 3 bases and 5 bases, there was a span of 12 bases. Germline assignment: CDR1 SGHTA and CDR2 FQGNSA. The CDR3 sequence: CASSLSLEGDTQYF. CDR3 in DNA: TGTGCCAGCAGCTTGAGCCTAGAGGGAGATACGCAGTATTTT.

This clonotype was seen a few times. This chain links TRBV2 with TRBJ2-7, with D possibly being TRBD1 (6 bases). CDR1 and CDR2 from the germline V gene are SNHLY and FYNNEI. Trimming removed 7 bases at V and 0 bases at J, with 10 bases between. The CDR3 is 13 amino acids. CDR3 protein: CASTRQDSYEQYF. The CDR3 region has the DNA TGTGCCAGCACCCGACAGGACTCCTACGAGCAGTACTTC.

This clonotype was observed a few times. V is TRBV6-6 and J is TRBJ1-1; D remains ambiguous. Germline assignment: CDR1 MNHNY and CDR2 SVGAGI (reference sequence). The ends were cut back, 3 bases at V and 6 bases at J, with 5 bases in the middle. There are 11 residues in the CDR3. The CDR3 DNA is TGTGCCAGCAGTTATCAAGCTGAAGCTTTCTTT. It translates to CASSYQAEAFF.

The chain is built from TRBV5-1 and TRBJ2-2; 9 bases align to TRBD2. Germline V gives CDR1 SGHRS, CDR2 YFSETQ. CDR3 length: 17 amino acids. Trimming took 4 bases from V and 7 from J; bases not matched to a gene: 14. DNA for the CDR3: TGCGCCAGCAGCCCGCCTACAGCTAGCGGGGTCGACGGGGAGCTGTTTTTT. This sequence encodes CASSPPTASGVDGELFF.